This T cell receptor (beta chain) came from a study of blood T cell repertoires in COVID-19. The wider study: Some COVID-19 samples were acute and others convalescent; all came from the United States, Italy and Spain. T cells, B-cell-depleted T cells, or PBMCs provided the cDNA or gDNA that served as material.

Authors' processing steps: Estimated nucleated cell counts came from reference gene primer amplification. The repertoire was sequenced with immunoSEQ multiplex PCR; TCRdb's copy has only in-frame clones and lacks some. V and J calls plus clone size are reproduced from that table; the DNA served to infer D and trimming. The repertoire includes about 69,000 clones, roughly 90% of them detected once, and about 4.9% sits in the top ten. Sequenced sample: peripheral blood. This receptor was identified in a man aged 45 to 65 with acute or convalescent COVID-19.

CDR3 nucleotide sequence: TGTGCCAGCACCCCTGTCTGGCCAGATACGCAGTATTTT. Its translation is CASTPVWPDTQYF. The chain combines TRBV6-2 or TRBV6-3 with TRBJ2-3, with unresolved D. The CDR3 totals 13 residues. From germline, CDR1 is MNHEY and CDR2 SVGEGT. Trimming removed 7 bases at V and 4 bases at J, with 12 bases between.